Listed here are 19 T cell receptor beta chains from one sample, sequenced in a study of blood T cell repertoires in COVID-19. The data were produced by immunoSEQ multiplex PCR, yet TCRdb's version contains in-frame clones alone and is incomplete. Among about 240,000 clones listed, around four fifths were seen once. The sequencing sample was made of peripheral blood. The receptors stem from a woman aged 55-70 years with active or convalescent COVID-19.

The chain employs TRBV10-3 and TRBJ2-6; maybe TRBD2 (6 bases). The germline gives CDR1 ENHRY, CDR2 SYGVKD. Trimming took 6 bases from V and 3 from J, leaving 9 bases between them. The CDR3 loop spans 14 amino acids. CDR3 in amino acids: CAIRWGDGANVLTF. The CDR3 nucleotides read TGTGCCATCAGATGGGGGGATGGGGCCAACGTCCTGACTTTC.

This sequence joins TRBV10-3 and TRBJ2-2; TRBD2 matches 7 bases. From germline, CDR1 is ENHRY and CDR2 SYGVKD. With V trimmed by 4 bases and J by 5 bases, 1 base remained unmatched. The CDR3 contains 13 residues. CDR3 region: CAISGGGTGELFF. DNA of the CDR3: TGTGCCATCAGTGGGGGGGGTACCGGGGAGCTGTTTTTT.

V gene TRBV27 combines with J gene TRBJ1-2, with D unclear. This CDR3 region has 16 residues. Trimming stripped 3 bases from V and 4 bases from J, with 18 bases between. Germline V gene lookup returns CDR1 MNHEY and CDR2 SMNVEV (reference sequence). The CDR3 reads CASSFPQRAPGYGYTF. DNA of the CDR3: TGTGCCAGCAGTTTCCCCCAGAGGGCCCCTGGCTATGGCTACACCTTC.

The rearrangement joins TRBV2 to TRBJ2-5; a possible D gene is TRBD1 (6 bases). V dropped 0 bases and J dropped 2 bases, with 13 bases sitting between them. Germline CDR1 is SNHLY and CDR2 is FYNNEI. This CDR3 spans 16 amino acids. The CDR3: CASSEAFSDRQETQYF. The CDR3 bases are TGTGCCAGCAGTGAAGCATTCTCGGACAGACAAGAGACCCAGTACTTC.

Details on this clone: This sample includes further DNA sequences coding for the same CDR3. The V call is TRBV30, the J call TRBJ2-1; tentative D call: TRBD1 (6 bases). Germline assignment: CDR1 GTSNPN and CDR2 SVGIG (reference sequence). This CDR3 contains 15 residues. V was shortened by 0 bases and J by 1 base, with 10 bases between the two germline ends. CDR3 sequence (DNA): TGTGCCTGGAGTGTTGGGCAGGGGTCCTACAATGAGCAGTTCTTC. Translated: CAWSVGQGSYNEQFF.

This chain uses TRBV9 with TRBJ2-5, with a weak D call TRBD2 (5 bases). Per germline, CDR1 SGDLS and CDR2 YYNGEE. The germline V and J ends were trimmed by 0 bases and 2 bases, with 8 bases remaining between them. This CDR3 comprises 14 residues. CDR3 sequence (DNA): TGTGCCAGCAGCGTAGGCGGGCAGCAAGAGACCCAGTACTTC. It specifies CASSVGGQQETQYF.

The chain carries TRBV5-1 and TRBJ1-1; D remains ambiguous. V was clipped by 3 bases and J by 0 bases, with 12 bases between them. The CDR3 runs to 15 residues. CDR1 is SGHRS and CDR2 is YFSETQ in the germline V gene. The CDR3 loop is CASSSLEGLNTEAFF. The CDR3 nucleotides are TGCGCCAGCAGCTCCCTTGAGGGCTTGAACACTGAAGCTTTCTTT. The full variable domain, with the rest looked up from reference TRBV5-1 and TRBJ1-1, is KAGVTQTPRYLIKTRGQQVTLSCSPISGHRSVSWYQQTPGQGLQFLFEYFSETQRNKGNFPGRFSGRQFSNSRSEMNVSTLELGDSALYLCASSSLEGLNTEAFFGQGTRLTVV.

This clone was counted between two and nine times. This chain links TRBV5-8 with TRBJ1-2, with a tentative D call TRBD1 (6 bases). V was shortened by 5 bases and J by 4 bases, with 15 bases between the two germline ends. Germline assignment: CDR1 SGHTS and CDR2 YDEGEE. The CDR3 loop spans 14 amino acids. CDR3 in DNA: TGTGCCAGCAGACTTACAGGGACACCCTATGGCTACACCTTC. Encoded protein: CASRLTGTPYGYTF.

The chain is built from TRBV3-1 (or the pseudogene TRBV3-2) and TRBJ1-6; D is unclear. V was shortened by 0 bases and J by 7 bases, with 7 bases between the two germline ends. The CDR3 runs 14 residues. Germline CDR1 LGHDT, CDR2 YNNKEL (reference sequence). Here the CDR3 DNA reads TGTGCCAGCAGCCAAGAGTGGAGGAATTCACCCCTCCACTTT. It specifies CASSQEWRNSPLHF.

In DNA, the CDR3 is TGCGCCAGCTCGGACAGGAACACTGAAGCTTTCTTT. Translated: CASSDRNTEAFF. The rearrangement joins TRBV4-1 to TRBJ1-1; TRBD1 might be the D (6 bases). The CDR3 runs 12 residues. The germline V and J ends were trimmed by 8 bases and 1 base, with 8 bases remaining between them. Germline V gene sequence: CDR1 MGHRA, CDR2 YSYEKL.

CDR3 sequence: CAWSDTWDRGYGYTF. The CDR3 bases are TGTGCCTGGAGTGACACCTGGGACAGGGGTTATGGCTACACCTTC. The gene calls are TRBV30 and TRBJ1-2; TRBD1 agrees at 10 bases. This CDR3 contains 15 residues. Germline V gives CDR1 GTSNPN, CDR2 SVGIG (reference sequence). The trim removed 1 base at V and 5 bases at J, leaving 7 bases unmatched.

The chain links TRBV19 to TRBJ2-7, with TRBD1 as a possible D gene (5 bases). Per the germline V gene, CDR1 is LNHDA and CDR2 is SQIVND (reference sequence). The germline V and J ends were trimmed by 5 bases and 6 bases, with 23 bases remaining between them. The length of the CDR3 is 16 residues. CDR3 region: CASSWGGTPVVTEQYF. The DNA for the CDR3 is TGTGCCAGTAGTTGGGGCGGCACCCCCGTTGTGACCGAGCAGTACTTC. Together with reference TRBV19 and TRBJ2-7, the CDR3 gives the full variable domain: DGGITQSPKYLFRKEGQNVTLSCEQNLNHDAMYWYRQDPGQGLRLIYYSQIVNDFQKGDIAEGYSVSREKKESFPLTVTSAQKNPTAFYLCASSWGGTPVVTEQYFGPGTRLTVT.

CDR3 bases: TGTGCCAGCAGCCAACAAGGGGGAGTCTCACCCCTCCACTTT. Protein product: CASSQQGGVSPLHF. The chain uses TRBV3-1 (or the pseudogene TRBV3-2) and TRBJ1-6, with a possible D match to TRBD1 (6 bases). Germline loops: CDR1 LGHDT, CDR2 YNNKEL (reference sequence). V shed 2 bases and J shed 10 bases, with 12 bases lying between them. The CDR3 runs to 14 residues.

The CDR3, as DNA: TGTGCCAGCAGCTTAGCGTACCATCTGGAGGATGGCAATGAGCAGTTCTTC. Amino acid sequence: CASSLAYHLEDGNEQFF. The chain carries TRBV7-6 and TRBJ2-1, with D maybe TRBD2 (5 bases). Germline V lookup: CDR1 SGHVS, CDR2 FNYEAQ. V lost 0 bases to trimming and J lost 6 bases, with 18 bases between them. The CDR3 has 17 amino acids.

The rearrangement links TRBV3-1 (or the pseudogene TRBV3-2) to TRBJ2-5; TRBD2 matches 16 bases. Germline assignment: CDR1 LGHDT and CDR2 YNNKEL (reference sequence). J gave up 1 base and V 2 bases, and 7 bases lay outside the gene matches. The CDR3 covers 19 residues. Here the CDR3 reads CASSQRGLAGGPGQETQYF. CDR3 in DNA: TGTGCCAGCAGCCAAAGGGGACTAGCGGGGGGGCCGGGCCAAGAGACCCAGTACTTC.

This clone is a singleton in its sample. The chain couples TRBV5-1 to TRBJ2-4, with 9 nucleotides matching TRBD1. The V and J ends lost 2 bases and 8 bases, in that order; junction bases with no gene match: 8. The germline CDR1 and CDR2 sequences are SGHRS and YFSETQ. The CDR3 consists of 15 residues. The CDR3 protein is CASSLMGQGRDIQYF. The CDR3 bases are TGCGCCAGCAGCTTAATGGGACAGGGCAGGGACATTCAGTACTTC. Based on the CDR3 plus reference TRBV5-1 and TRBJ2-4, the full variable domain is KAGVTQTPRYLIKTRGQQVTLSCSPISGHRSVSWYQQTPGQGLQFLFEYFSETQRNKGNFPGRFSGRQFSNSRSEMNVSTLELGDSALYLCASSLMGQGRDIQYFGAGTRLSVL.

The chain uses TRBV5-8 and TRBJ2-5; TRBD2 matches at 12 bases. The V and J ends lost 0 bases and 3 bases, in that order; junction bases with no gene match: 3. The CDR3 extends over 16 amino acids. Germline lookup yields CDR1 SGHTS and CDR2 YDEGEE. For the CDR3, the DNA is TGTGCCAGCAGCTTGGGCGGACTAGCGGGGAAAGAGACCCAGTACTTC. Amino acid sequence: CASSLGGLAGKETQYF.

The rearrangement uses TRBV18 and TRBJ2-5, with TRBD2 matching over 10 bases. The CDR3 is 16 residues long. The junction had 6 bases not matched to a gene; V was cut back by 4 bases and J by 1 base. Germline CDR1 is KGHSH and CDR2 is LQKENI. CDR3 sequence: CASSRLAGAIQETQYF. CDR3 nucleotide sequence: TGTGCCAGCTCACGGCTAGCGGGGGCCATCCAAGAGACCCAGTACTTC.

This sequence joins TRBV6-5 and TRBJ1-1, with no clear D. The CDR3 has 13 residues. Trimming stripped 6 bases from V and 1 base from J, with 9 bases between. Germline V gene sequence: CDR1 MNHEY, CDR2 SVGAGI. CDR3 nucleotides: TGTGCCAGCAGGAAAACACGGAACACTGAAGCTTTCTTT. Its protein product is CASRKTRNTEAFF.